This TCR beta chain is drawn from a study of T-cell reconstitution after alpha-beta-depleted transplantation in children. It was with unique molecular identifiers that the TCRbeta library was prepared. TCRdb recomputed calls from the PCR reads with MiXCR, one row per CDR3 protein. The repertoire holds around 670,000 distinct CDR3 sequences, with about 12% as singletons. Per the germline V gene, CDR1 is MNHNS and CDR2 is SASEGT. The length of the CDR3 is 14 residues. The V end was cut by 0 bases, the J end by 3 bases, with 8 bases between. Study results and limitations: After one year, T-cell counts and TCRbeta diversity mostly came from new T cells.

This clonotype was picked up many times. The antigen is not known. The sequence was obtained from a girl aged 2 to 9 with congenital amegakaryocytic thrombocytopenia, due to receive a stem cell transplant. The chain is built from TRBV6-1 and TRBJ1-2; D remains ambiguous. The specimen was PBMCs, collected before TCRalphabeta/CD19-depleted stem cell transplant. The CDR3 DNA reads TGTGCCAGCAGTGAAGCGCCGAGGGACTATGGCTACACCTTC. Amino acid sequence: CASSEAPRDYGYTF.